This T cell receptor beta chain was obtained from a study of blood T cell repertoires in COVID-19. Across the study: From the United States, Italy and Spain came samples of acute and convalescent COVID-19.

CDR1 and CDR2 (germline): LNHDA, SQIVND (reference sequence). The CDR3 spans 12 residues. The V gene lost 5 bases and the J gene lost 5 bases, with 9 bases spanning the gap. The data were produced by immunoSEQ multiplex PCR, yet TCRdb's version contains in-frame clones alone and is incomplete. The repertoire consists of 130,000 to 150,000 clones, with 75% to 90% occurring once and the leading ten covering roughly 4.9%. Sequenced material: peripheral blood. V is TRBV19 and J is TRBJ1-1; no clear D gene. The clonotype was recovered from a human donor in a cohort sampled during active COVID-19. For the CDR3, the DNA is TGTGCCAGTAGTCCCCGGGATACTGAAGCTTTCTTT. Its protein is CASSPRDTEAFF.